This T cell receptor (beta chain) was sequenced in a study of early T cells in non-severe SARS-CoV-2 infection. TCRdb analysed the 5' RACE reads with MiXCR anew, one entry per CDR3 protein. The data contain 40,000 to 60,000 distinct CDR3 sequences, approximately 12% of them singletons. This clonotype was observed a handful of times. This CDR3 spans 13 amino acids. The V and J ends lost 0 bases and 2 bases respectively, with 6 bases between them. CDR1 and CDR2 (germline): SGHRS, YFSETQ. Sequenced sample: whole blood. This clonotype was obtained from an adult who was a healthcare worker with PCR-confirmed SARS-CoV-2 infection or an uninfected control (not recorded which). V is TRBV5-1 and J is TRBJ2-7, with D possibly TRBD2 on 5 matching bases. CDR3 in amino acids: CASSLERAYEQYF. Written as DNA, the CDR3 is TGCGCCAGCAGCTTGGAGAGGGCCTACGAGCAGTACTTC. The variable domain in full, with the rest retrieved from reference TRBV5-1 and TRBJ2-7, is KAGVTQTPRYLIKTRGQQVTLSCSPISGHRSVSWYQQTPGQGLQFLFEYFSETQRNKGNFPGRFSGRQFSNSRSEMNVSTLELGDSALYLCASSLERAYEQYFGPGTRLTVT.